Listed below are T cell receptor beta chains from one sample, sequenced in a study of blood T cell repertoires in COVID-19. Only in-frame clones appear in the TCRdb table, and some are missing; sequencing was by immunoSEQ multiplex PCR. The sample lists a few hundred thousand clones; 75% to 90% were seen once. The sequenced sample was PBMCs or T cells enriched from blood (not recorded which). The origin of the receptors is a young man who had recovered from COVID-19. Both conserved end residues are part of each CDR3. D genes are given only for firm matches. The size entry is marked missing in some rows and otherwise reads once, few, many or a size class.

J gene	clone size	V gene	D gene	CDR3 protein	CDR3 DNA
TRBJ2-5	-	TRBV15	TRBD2	CATSILRAGGRQETQYF	TGTGCCACCAGCATCCTGCGTGCGGGGGGGCGACAAGAGACCCAGTACTTC
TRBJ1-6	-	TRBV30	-	CACARITSSYNSPLHF	TGTGCCTGTGCTAGAATCACGAGCTCCTATAATTCACCCCTCCACTTT
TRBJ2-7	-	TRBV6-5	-	CASSSHYEQYF	TGTGCCAGCAGTTCCCATTACGAGCAGTACTTC
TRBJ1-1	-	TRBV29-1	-	CSVGTPLFTEAFF	TGCAGCGTTGGGACACCCCTATTTACTGAAGCTTTCTTT
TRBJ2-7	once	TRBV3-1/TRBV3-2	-	CASSRLEGGSYEQYF	TGTGCCAGCAGCCGTTTAGAAGGCGGAAGCTACGAGCAGTACTTC
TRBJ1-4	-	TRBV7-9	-	CASSDSRNEKLFF	TGTGCCAGCAGCGACAGTAGAAATGAAAAACTGTTTTTT
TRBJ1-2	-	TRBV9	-	CASSLRHTANYGYTF	TGTGCCAGCAGCCTTCGACACACGGCTAACTATGGCTACACCTTC
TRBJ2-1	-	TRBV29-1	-	CSVEHLSGVPNEQFF	TGCAGCGTTGAACATTTGTCGGGGGTACCCAATGAGCAGTTCTTC
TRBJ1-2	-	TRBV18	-	CASSPESNYGYTF	TGTGCCAGCTCACCCGAGTCGAACTATGGCTACACCTTC
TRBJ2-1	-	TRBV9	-	CASSVGGNSYNEQFF	TGTGCCAGCAGCGTGGGGGGAAACTCCTACAATGAGCAGTTCTTC
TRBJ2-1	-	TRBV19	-	CASSPAPSPYNEQFF	TGTGCCAGTAGTCCAGCGCCTTCGCCCTACAATGAGCAGTTCTTC
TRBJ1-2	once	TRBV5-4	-	CASSPQGSKGYTF	TGTGCCAGCAGCCCTCAGGGGTCCAAGGGCTACACCTTC
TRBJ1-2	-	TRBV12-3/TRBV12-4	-	CASSLNGAGAF	TGTGCCAGCAGTTTGAACGGCGCAGGGGCCTTC
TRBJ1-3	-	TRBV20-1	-	CSASYGNTIYF	TGCAGTGCTAGTTATGGAAACACCATATATTTT
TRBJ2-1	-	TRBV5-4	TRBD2	CASTQASGGAYNEQFF	TGTGCCAGCACCCAGGCTAGCGGGGGGGCCTACAATGAGCAGTTCTTC
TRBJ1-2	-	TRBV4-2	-	CASSQEGGALGYTF	TGTGCCAGCAGCCAAGAGGGAGGGGCTCTCGGCTACACCTTC
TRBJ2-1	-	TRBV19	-	CASSTGYLNEQFF	TGTGCCAGTAGTACCGGGTACCTCAATGAGCAGTTCTTC
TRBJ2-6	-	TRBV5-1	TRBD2	CASSSPPGRGGAPSGANVLTF	TGCGCCAGCAGCTCTCCCCCTGGTCGCGGGGGGGCACCCTCTGGGGCCAACGTCCTGACTTTC
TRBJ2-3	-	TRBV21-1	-	CASSKRASGGTDTQYF	TGTGCCAGCAGCAAAAGGGCTAGCGGGGGCACAGATACGCAGTATTTT
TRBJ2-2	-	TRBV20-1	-	CSASREAGELFF	TGCAGTGCTAGTAGAGAGGCCGGGGAGCTGTTTTTT
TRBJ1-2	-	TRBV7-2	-	CASSSGYYGYTF	TGTGCCAGCAGCTCAGGGTACTATGGCTACACCTTC
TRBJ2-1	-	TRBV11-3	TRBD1	CASSAYSTGGNEQFF	TGTGCCAGCAGCGCCTACTCGACAGGGGGGAATGAGCAGTTCTTC
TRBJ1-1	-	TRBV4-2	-	CASSQDPMGSAGVEAFF	TGTGCCAGCAGCCAAGATCCTATGGGATCCGCGGGGGTTGAAGCTTTCTTT
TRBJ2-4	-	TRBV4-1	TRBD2	CASSQGVSSGVKNIQYF	TGCGCCAGCAGCCAAGGGGTCAGTAGCGGGGTCAAAAACATTCAGTACTTC
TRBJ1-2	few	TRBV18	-	CASSLAQGGYTF	TGTGCCAGCTCCTTGGCCCAGGGAGGCTACACCTTC
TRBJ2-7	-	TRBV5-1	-	CASRPGTALSRGEQYF	TGCGCCAGCAGACCGGGGACTGCTTTGAGTCGGGGCGAGCAGTACTTC
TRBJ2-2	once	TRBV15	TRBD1	CATSRGGDSNTGELFF	TGTGCCACCAGCAGAGGTGGGGACAGCAACACCGGGGAGCTGTTTTTT
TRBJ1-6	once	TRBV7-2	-	CASSLFFGALNSPLHF	TGTGCCAGCAGCTTATTCTTTGGGGCCTTGAATTCACCCCTCCACTTT
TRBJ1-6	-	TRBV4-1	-	CASSQDPYNSPLHF	TGCGCCAGCAGCCAAGATCCATATAATTCACCCCTCCACTTT
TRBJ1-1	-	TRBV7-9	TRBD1	CASSPAGQPVRVAFF	TGTGCCAGCAGCCCCGCGGGACAGCCGGTGAGGGTAGCTTTCTTT
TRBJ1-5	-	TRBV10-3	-	CAISESAIYHQPQHF	TGTGCCATCAGTGAGTCGGCCATATACCATCAGCCCCAGCATTTT
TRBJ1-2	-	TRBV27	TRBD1	CASTSSTGSDYGYTF	TGTGCCAGCACCTCATCGACAGGGAGTGACTATGGCTACACCTTC
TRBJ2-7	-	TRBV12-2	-	CASRLGGLEPYEQYF	TGTGCAAGTCGCTTAGGGGGACTAGAACCCTACGAGCAGTACTTC
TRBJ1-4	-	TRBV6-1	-	CASSEGQGTGLIEKLFF	TGTGCCAGCAGTGAAGGCCAGGGTACGGGTCTAATAGAAAAACTGTTTTTT
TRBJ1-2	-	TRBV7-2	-	CASSATGTPDYGYTF	TGTGCCAGCAGCGCGACCGGGACACCTGACTATGGCTACACCTTC
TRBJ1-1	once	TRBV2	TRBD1	CASRLTGGIWAFF	TGTGCCAGCAGGTTAACAGGGGGCATATGGGCTTTCTTT
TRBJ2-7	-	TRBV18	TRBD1	CASSPSPGQATYEQYF	TGTGCCAGCTCCCCAAGCCCGGGACAGGCAACCTACGAGCAGTACTTC
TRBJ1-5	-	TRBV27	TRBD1	CASSRGADNQPQHF	TGTGCCAGCAGCAGGGGGGCGGACAATCAGCCCCAGCATTTT
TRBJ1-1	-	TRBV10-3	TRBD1	CAISVEGAGNTEAFF	TGTGCCATCAGTGTGGAGGGGGCTGGGAACACTGAAGCTTTCTTT
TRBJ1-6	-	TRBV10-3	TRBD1	CAISEEMGQPIPYNSPLHF	TGTGCCATCAGTGAGGAAATGGGACAGCCAATTCCTTATAATTCACCCCTCCACTTT
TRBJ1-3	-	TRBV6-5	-	CASTQNSGNTIYF	TGTGCCAGCACACAGAACTCTGGAAACACCATATATTTT
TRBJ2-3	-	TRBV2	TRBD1	CASHGTASTDTQYF	TGTGCCAGCCACGGGACAGCTAGCACAGATACGCAGTATTTT
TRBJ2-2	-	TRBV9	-	CASSVATVIQMNTGELFF	TGTGCCAGCAGCGTAGCTACAGTTATACAGATGAACACCGGGGAGCTGTTTTTT
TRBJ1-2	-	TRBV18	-	CASSPDLGAGYGYTF	TGTGCCAGCTCACCGGATTTGGGGGCGGGCTATGGCTACACCTTC
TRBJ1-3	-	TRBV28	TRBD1	CASSPGQDLGNTIYF	TGTGCCAGCAGTCCAGGACAGGACCTGGGAAACACCATATATTTT
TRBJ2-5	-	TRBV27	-	CASVRKGFGAETQYF	TGTGCCAGCGTGAGAAAGGGGTTTGGGGCAGAGACCCAGTACTTC
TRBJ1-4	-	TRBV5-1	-	CASSEAGTTNEKLFF	TGCGCCAGCAGCGAGGCCGGGACAACTAATGAAAAACTGTTTTTT
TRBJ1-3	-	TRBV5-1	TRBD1	CASSPGTGGAGNTIYF	TGCGCCAGCAGCCCCGGGACAGGGGGGGCTGGAAACACCATATATTTT
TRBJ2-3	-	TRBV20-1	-	CSAFSRPTQYF	TGCAGTGCTTTTAGCCGTCCTACGCAGTATTTT
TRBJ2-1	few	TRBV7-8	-	CASRPGAANNEQFF	TGTGCCAGCAGGCCAGGTGCCGCGAACAATGAGCAGTTCTTC
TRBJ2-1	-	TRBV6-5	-	CASTRDNEQFF	TGTGCCAGCACCCGAGACAATGAGCAGTTCTTC
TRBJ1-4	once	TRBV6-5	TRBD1	CASMGQDGEKLFF	TGTGCCAGCATGGGACAGGACGGCGAAAAACTGTTTTTT
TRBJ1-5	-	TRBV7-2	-	CASSSQGNQPQHF	TGTGCCAGCAGCTCGCAGGGCAATCAGCCCCAGCATTTT
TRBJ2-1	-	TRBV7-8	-	CASSLAGQYNEQFF	TGTGCCAGCAGCTTAGCCGGACAGTACAATGAGCAGTTCTTC
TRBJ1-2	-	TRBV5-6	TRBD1	CASSLITGGERYGYTF	TGTGCCAGCAGCTTGATCACAGGGGGCGAGAGATATGGCTACACCTTC